Shown below are 30 T cell receptor beta chains from a single sample sequenced in a study of T-cell reconstitution after alpha-beta-depleted transplantation in children. Preparation of the TCRbeta library involved a method that used unique molecular identifiers. TCRdb re-called the PCR reads through MiXCR, storing one row per CDR3 protein. The profile covers about 610,000 distinct CDR3 sequences, with roughly 10% appearing a single time and less than 5% taken by the ten largest. Specimen: PBMCs from the stem cell graft donor, collected from the stem cell graft. Receptor source: a human donor who donated a stem cell graft to a child with acute myeloid leukemia.

The rearrangement uses TRBV6-1 and TRBJ1-2; 9 nucleotides match TRBD1. CDR3 length equals 14 residues. Germline loops: CDR1 MNHNS, CDR2 SASEGT. Germline trimming cut 5 bases from V and 7 bases from J; bases unmatched to any gene: 8. The CDR3 region has the DNA TGTGCCAGCAGTCTTTCACAGGGGGCGAGTGGCTACACCTTC. As protein: CASSLSQGASGYTF.

Comments on this clonotype: The junction differs from germline at one of its ends, possibly a read error. The V and J genes are TRBV3-1 and TRBJ1-3; D gene uncertain. The CDR3 totals 13 residues. CDR1 is LGHDT, CDR2 YNNKEL, per germline (reference sequence). CDR3 DNA sequence: TGTGCCACCAGCCAATACACCGGAAACACCATATATTTT. Amino acids: CATSQYTGNTIYF. The variable domain in full, with the rest retrieved from reference TRBV3-1 and TRBJ1-3, is DTAVSQTPKYLVTQMGNDKSIKCEQNLGHDTMYWYKQDSKKFLKIMFSYNNKELIINETVPNRFSPKSPDKAHLNLHINSLELGDSAVYFCATSQYTGNTIYFGEGSWLTVV.

This clonotype has more than one count but fewer than ten. V usage is TRBV29-1 and J usage is TRBJ2-1; 9 nucleotides line up with TRBD1. Germline CDR1 is SQVTM and CDR2 is ANQGSEA. The CDR3 sequence is 16 residues long. J was trimmed by 1 base and V by 0 bases; bases with no gene match: 4. The DNA of the CDR3 is TGCAGCGTTGAAGAGAGAGGACAGGGGTCCTACAATGAGCAGTTCTTC. Its protein product is CSVEERGQGSYNEQFF.

Concerning this clonotype: Sequence at one end of the junction differs from germline and may be a read error. This chain joins TRBV7-2 and TRBJ1-6, with TRBD1 matching 11 bases. This CDR3 contains 15 residues. Looked up from germline, CDR1 is SGHTA and CDR2 is FQGNSA. As DNA, the CDR3 is TGTGCCAGCAGATTAGGGGACAGGGGGGCTTCACCCCTCCACTTT. It translates to CASRLGDRGASPLHF.

This clonotype was seen repeatedly, ten times or more. V and J are TRBV25-1 and TRBJ2-5; weak D call: TRBD1 (6 bases). The V and J ends lost 2 bases and 2 bases respectively, with 9 bases between them. CDR1 MGHDK and CDR2 SYGVNS come from the germline V gene. This CDR3 contains 14 residues. CDR3 sequence reads: CASSEPGQQETQYF. CDR3 DNA sequence: TGTGCCAGCAGTGAACCGGGACAACAAGAGACCCAGTACTTC.

The chain uses TRBV6-5 and TRBJ2-3; 12 nucleotides match TRBD2. The V gene's germline CDR1 is MNHEY and CDR2 SVGAGI. Trimming removed 2 bases from V and 2 bases from J; junction bases left unmatched: 11. CDR3 length equals 19 residues. The CDR3 reads CASSYTTSGRSQHTDTQYF. CDR3 sequence (DNA): TGTGCCAGCAGTTACACCACTAGCGGGAGGAGCCAACACACAGATACGCAGTATTTT.

The chain has TRBV5-1 and TRBJ2-1; D is unresolved. This CDR3 is 13 amino acids long. Germline CDR1 SGHRS, CDR2 YFSETQ. Between the trimmed V and J ends, which lost 1 base and 5 bases, there was a span of 7 bases. The chain's CDR3 is CASSLPVDNEQFF. The CDR3 bases are TGCGCCAGCAGCTTGCCGGTCGACAATGAGCAGTTCTTC.

The CDR3 sequence is CSVEDPHRLGGSTDTQYF. Here the CDR3 DNA reads TGCAGCGTTGAAGATCCCCATCGACTAGGGGGTTCCACAGATACGCAGTATTTT. The chain links TRBV29-1 to TRBJ2-3; either TRBD1 or TRBD2 may supply D (6 bases each). The CDR3 is made up of 18 amino acids. Germline assignment: CDR1 SQVTM and CDR2 ANQGSEA. V was clipped by 0 bases and J by 2 bases, with 21 bases between them.

This clonotype was seen ten or more times. V is TRBV7-2 and J is TRBJ2-7; D not certain. The CDR3 is made up of 11 amino acids. Trimming shortened V by 5 bases and J by 6 bases, and 8 bases separated the two germline ends. Per germline, CDR1 SGHTA and CDR2 FQGNSA. The chain's CDR3 is CASSLGIEQYF. The CDR3 DNA reads TGTGCCAGCAGCCTTGGTATCGAGCAGTACTTC. Looking up the rest from reference TRBV7-2 and TRBJ2-7 gives the full variable domain: GAGVSQSPSNKVTEKGKDVELRCDPISGHTALYWYRQSLGQGLEFLIYFQGNSAPDKSGLPSDRFSAERTGGSVSTLTIQRTQQEDSAVYLCASSLGIEQYFGPGTRLTVT.

This clonotype showed up many times. The rearrangement uses TRBV5-1 and TRBJ2-3, with a possible D match to TRBD1 (5 bases). CDR3 length: 13 residues. CDR1 and CDR2 (germline): SGHRS, YFSETQ. V was cut by 2 bases and J by 5 bases, with 9 bases left in between. The CDR3 DNA reads TGCGCCAGCAGCTTAGAGGACAAAGATACGCAGTATTTT. This gives the protein CASSLEDKDTQYF.

This clonotype was seen more than once but under ten times. This chain joins TRBV7-2 and TRBJ2-1, with TRBD2 as a possible D gene (6 bases). The CDR3 is made up of 13 amino acids. Germline CDR1 and CDR2: SGHTA and FQGNSA. The V end lost 3 bases, the J end lost 6 bases, and 9 bases lay between the germline ends. DNA for the CDR3: TGTGCCAGCAGCTTCCTAGCGACCAATGAGCAGTTCTTC. Its translation: CASSFLATNEQFF.

This rearrangement joins TRBV10-3 to TRBJ2-1; D is unclear. Germline values: CDR1 ENHRY, CDR2 SYGVKD. The CDR3 consists of 16 residues. With 4 bases removed from V and 5 bases from J, the gap between germline ends came to 18 bases. The CDR3 spells CAISVADEMANNEQFF. CDR3 sequence (DNA): TGTGCCATCAGTGTCGCCGACGAGATGGCCAACAATGAGCAGTTCTTC.

V gene TRBV6-1 combines with J gene TRBJ2-3; 7 nucleotides align to TRBD1. Trimming took 1 base from V and 3 from J; bases not matched to a gene: 7. The CDR3 has 16 amino acids. From germline, CDR1 is MNHNS and CDR2 SASEGT. The CDR3 DNA follows: TGTGCCAGCAGTGAAGAGGGGGCGCGAGGAACAGATACGCAGTATTTT. It specifies CASSEEGARGTDTQYF.

A note on this clonotype: Given a much more abundant clone one base away, this may be a read error. V gene TRBV20-1 combines with J gene TRBJ2-1; D is undetermined. V lost 8 bases, J lost 9 bases, and 14 bases lay in between. This CDR3 comprises 11 residues. The germline gives CDR1 DFQATT, CDR2 SNEGSKA (reference sequence). The CDR3 is CSTSELGEQFF. The CDR3 nucleotides read TGCAGTACTTCCGAGCTGGGTGAGCAGTTCTTC.

V usage is TRBV21-1 and J usage is TRBJ1-3; the table's D gene call, TRBD1, was not cross checked with the DNA. TRBV21-1 is labeled a pseudogene. The CDR3 totals 22 residues. CDR3 coding DNA: TGTGCCAGCAGCAAAGCTCCCTGGGACCGGGACAGGGGAAGAAGCGATGGAAACACCATATATTTT. It encodes CASSKAPWDRDRGRSDGNTIYF.

This clonotype came up a few times. This chain joins TRBV7-6 and TRBJ1-3, with 7 bases matching TRBD1. Germline trimming cut 5 bases from V and 0 bases from J; bases unmatched to any gene: 10. Germline V gene sequence: CDR1 SGHVS, CDR2 FNYEAQ. The CDR3 runs to 17 residues. This CDR3 is CASSRPRGKTSGNTIYF. CDR3 DNA: TGTGCCAGCAGCCGACCCAGGGGGAAGACCTCTGGAAACACCATATATTTT.

This clonotype appeared many times. The chain has TRBV5-5 and TRBJ1-3; D may be TRBD1 (5 bases). Germline CDR1 and CDR2: SGHKS and YYEKEE (reference sequence). V lost 4 bases and J 5 bases, leaving 10 bases between the germline ends. The CDR3 loop spans 13 amino acids. DNA of the CDR3: TGTGCCAGCAGCCCGGGGCCGCGAAACACCATATATTTT. Protein: CASSPGPRNTIYF. The whole variable domain, filled in from reference TRBV5-5 and TRBJ1-3, reads DAGVTQSPTHLIKTRGQQVTLRCSPISGHKSVSWYQQVLGQGPQFIFQYYEKEERGRGNFPDRFSARQFPNYSSELNVNALLLGDSALYLCASSPGPRNTIYFGEGSWLTVV.

This clonotype has at least ten counts. V is TRBV7-9 and J is TRBJ2-2, with D uncertain. Trimming removed 6 bases from V and 1 base from J, with 6 bases in between. Germline V lookup: CDR1 SEHNR, CDR2 FQNEAQ (reference sequence). The CDR3 has 13 amino acids. In nucleotides, the CDR3 is TGTGCCAGCAGACGAAGGAACACCGGGGAGCTGTTTTTT. Translating gives CASRRRNTGELFF.

There are a few counts of this clonotype. This chain links TRBV9 with TRBJ2-7; D could derive from TRBD1 or TRBD2 (5 bases each). CDR1 and CDR2 from the germline V gene are SGDLS and YYNGEE. The germline V and J ends were trimmed by 0 bases and 4 bases, with 14 bases remaining between them. The CDR3 covers 15 residues. CDR3 sequence: CASSVDAGTVYEQYF. CDR3 in DNA: TGTGCCAGCAGCGTAGATGCAGGGACCGTATACGAGCAGTACTTC.

V and J are TRBV7-9 and TRBJ1-1; 7 bases fit TRBD1. The CDR3 length is 14 residues. CDR1 is SEHNR, CDR2 FQNEAQ, per germline (reference sequence). Losses at the gene ends were 2 bases for V and 6 bases for J; bases not matched to a gene: 6. This CDR3 is CASSLKGAGSEAFF. As DNA, the CDR3 is TGTGCCAGCAGCTTAAAGGGGGCTGGCTCTGAAGCTTTCTTT.

This clonotype was picked up many times. The chain is built from TRBV4-3 and TRBJ2-3, with a weak D call TRBD2 (6 bases). The CDR3 runs to 15 residues. Trimming stripped 4 bases from V and 0 bases from J, with 11 bases between. Germline assignment: CDR1 LGHNA and CDR2 YSLEER. The CDR3 nucleotides are TGCGCCAGCAGCCTAGGAGGGGTTAGCACAGATACGCAGTATTTT. It codes for CASSLGGVSTDTQYF.

The chain employs TRBV5-6 and TRBJ2-1; the D gene is possibly TRBD2 (5 bases). The germline CDR1 and CDR2 sequences are SGHDT and YYEEEE. CDR3 length: 17 amino acids. The ends were cut back, 0 bases at V and 4 bases at J, with 17 bases in the middle. The CDR3 DNA reads as TGTGCCAGCAGCTTGGCCGGTTCGCGGGTGGATTACAATGAGCAGTTCTTC. Encoded protein: CASSLAGSRVDYNEQFF.

The sample holds many counts of this clonotype. The chain is built from TRBV6-5 and TRBJ1-5; D may be TRBD1 (5 bases). Between the trimmed V and J ends, which lost 0 bases and 5 bases, there was a span of 11 bases. This CDR3 has 15 amino acids. Per the germline V gene, CDR1 is MNHEY and CDR2 is SVGAGI. CDR3 sequence (DNA): TGTGCCAGCAGTTACTCGGATGCCAGGGATCAGCCCCAGCATTTT. Its translation: CASSYSDARDQPQHF.

This chain connects TRBV30 to TRBJ1-1; D might be TRBD1 (6 bases). This CDR3 spans 10 amino acids. CDR1 is GTSNPN and CDR2 is SVGIG in the germline V gene (reference sequence). V dropped 5 bases and J dropped 9 bases, with 10 bases sitting between them. The CDR3 spells CAWVRDKAFF. In DNA form, the CDR3 reads TGTGCCTGGGTCAGGGACAAAGCTTTCTTT.

This clonotype showed up just a few times. The chain recombines TRBV29-1 with TRBJ2-1, with a tentative D call TRBD2 (5 bases). CDR1 is SQVTM, CDR2 ANQGSEA, per germline. Trimming took 5 bases from V and 4 from J, leaving 18 bases between them. The CDR3 totals 15 residues. DNA for the CDR3: TGCAGCGTTTCCACGGCGACGGGATCTTACAATGAGCAGTTCTTC. Protein: CSVSTATGSYNEQFF.

This clonotype showed up many times. This chain links TRBV29-1 with TRBJ2-1; 8 nucleotides match TRBD2. Trimming took 6 bases from V and 0 from J; bases not matched to a gene: 13. This CDR3 has 17 amino acids. Germline V gene sequence: CDR1 SQVTM, CDR2 ANQGSEA. CDR3 DNA: TGCAGCGTCTCACCCCCTGGCGGGGGGAGCTCCTACAATGAGCAGTTCTTC. Translated: CSVSPPGGGSSYNEQFF.

In its sample, this clonotype was seen a few times. The V and J genes are TRBV27 and TRBJ2-1; D gene uncertain. There are 11 residues in the CDR3. Trimming took 5 bases from V and 9 from J, leaving 8 bases between them. Germline V lookup: CDR1 MNHEY, CDR2 SMNVEV (reference sequence). The CDR3 DNA sequence: TGTGCCAGCAGTGTTTCGGGTGAGCAGTTCTTC. This sequence encodes CASSVSGEQFF.

The table lists this clonotype with many counts. This rearrangement joins TRBV5-1 to TRBJ2-2; possibly TRBD1 for D (5 bases). The CDR3 contains 16 residues. Germline CDR1 SGHRS, CDR2 YFSETQ. Deletions cut 0 bases from V and 0 bases from J, with 9 bases between. Here the CDR3 DNA reads TGCGCCAGCAGCTTGGTGGCAGGGACGAACACCGGGGAGCTGTTTTTT. This translates into CASSLVAGTNTGELFF.

This clonotype was recorded a few times. This chain joins TRBV7-3 and TRBJ2-1, with D hard to call. The CDR3 contains 14 residues. The V gene's germline CDR1 is SGHTA and CDR2 FQGTGA. V lost 1 base and J 8 bases, leaving 12 bases between the germline ends. CDR3 bases: TGTGCCAGCAGCTTAAGACCCCCTGGCGATGAGCAGTTCTTC. This sequence encodes CASSLRPPGDEQFF.

The gene calls are TRBV20-1 and TRBJ1-2, with D perhaps TRBD1 (5 bases). The CDR3 spans 15 residues. Germline assignment: CDR1 DFQATT and CDR2 SNEGSKA (reference sequence). V was shortened by 5 bases and J by 5 bases, with 21 bases between the two germline ends. CDR3 amino acids: CSAGMMGLGEYGYTF. In DNA form, the CDR3 reads TGCAGTGCTGGCATGATGGGGCTCGGGGAGTATGGCTACACCTTC.